Listed below are T cell receptor beta chains from one sample, sequenced in a study of control samples from healthy donors and cancer patients. Using immunoSEQ multiplex PCR, the repertoire was profiled, and TCRdb retains in-frame clones only, with some absent. The table has about 34,000 clones, about 88% seen once. The sequenced sample was PBMCs. Receptor source: a middle-aged woman with lung cancer. Each CDR3 is given with its conserved first and last residue. The order of the fields is D gene, V gene, J gene, clone size, CDR3 DNA, CDR3 protein. D genes are given only for firm matches. The size field is filled for only some rows; it gives once, few, many or a size class.

d_call: -
v_call: TRBV19
j_call: TRBJ2-6
clone_size: -
cdr3_nt: TGTGCCAGTAGTATGGTAGGAGGGTTCGGGGCCAACGTCCTGACTTTC
cdr3_aa: CASSMVGGFGANVLTF

d_call: -
v_call: TRBV27
j_call: TRBJ2-6
clone_size: -
cdr3_nt: TGTGCCAGCAGTTTATACCCGCCTGGGGAGACAGACAACCCCTCTGGGGCCAACGTCCTGACTTTC
cdr3_aa: CASSLYPPGETDNPSGANVLTF

d_call: -
v_call: TRBV2
j_call: TRBJ1-1
clone_size: -
cdr3_nt: TGTGCCAGCAGTGAAGGTACAGGGAGCGGCTTGGCTTTCTTT
cdr3_aa: CASSEGTGSGLAFF

d_call: -
v_call: TRBV28
j_call: TRBJ1-4
clone_size: -
cdr3_nt: TGTGCCAGCAGTTTACAGGGTCGTAATGAAAAACTGTTTTTT
cdr3_aa: CASSLQGRNEKLFF

d_call: TRBD2
v_call: TRBV9
j_call: TRBJ2-1
clone_size: -
cdr3_nt: TGTGCCAGCAGCGTAGAAAGCGGGGGTCTTGAGCAGTTCTTC
cdr3_aa: CASSVESGGLEQFF

d_call: -
v_call: TRBV18
j_call: TRBJ2-5
clone_size: -
cdr3_nt: TGTGCCAGCTCACCAGTAGCAGGGGAGACCCAGTACTTC
cdr3_aa: CASSPVAGETQYF

d_call: -
v_call: TRBV7-3
j_call: TRBJ2-3
clone_size: -
cdr3_nt: TGTGCCAGCAGCCCCCCGGGGGCAGATACGCAGTATTTT
cdr3_aa: CASSPPGADTQYF

d_call: TRBD1
v_call: TRBV9
j_call: TRBJ1-2
clone_size: -
cdr3_nt: TGTGCCAGCAGCCTAAGCTATACCGGGACAGTTAACTATGGCTACACCTTC
cdr3_aa: CASSLSYTGTVNYGYTF

d_call: -
v_call: TRBV7-2
j_call: TRBJ2-1
clone_size: -
cdr3_nt: TGTGCCAGCAGCTTACAAGGGGGCTCCTACAATGAGCAGTTCTTC
cdr3_aa: CASSLQGGSYNEQFF

d_call: -
v_call: TRBV5-4
j_call: TRBJ2-1
clone_size: -
cdr3_nt: TGTGCCAGCAGCCCTTCTTCGGGTGGGAATGAGCAGTTCTTC
cdr3_aa: CASSPSSGGNEQFF

d_call: -
v_call: TRBV6-2/TRBV6-3
j_call: TRBJ1-5
clone_size: -
cdr3_nt: TGTGCCAGCAGCTTAAGTGGGAAGTGGGGCAATCAGCCCCAGCATTTT
cdr3_aa: CASSLSGKWGNQPQHF

d_call: TRBD1
v_call: TRBV7-9
j_call: TRBJ1-2
clone_size: once
cdr3_nt: TGTGCCAGCAGCTGGACAGGGGATGGCTACACCTTC
cdr3_aa: CASSWTGDGYTF

d_call: TRBD1
v_call: TRBV2
j_call: TRBJ2-2
clone_size: -
cdr3_nt: TGCGCCAGCACCGGGACAGGGAACACCGGGGAGCTGTTTTTT
cdr3_aa: CASTGTGNTGELFF

d_call: -
v_call: TRBV9
j_call: TRBJ1-5
clone_size: -
cdr3_nt: TGTGCCAGCAGCACAACCAGGCCCCCCGAGGATGAGCCCCAGCATTTT
cdr3_aa: CASSTTRPPEDEPQHF

d_call: -
v_call: TRBV5-4
j_call: TRBJ1-6
clone_size: -
cdr3_nt: TGTGCCAGCAGCTTCGAGGGACGACGGTTTTCACCCCTCCACTTT
cdr3_aa: CASSFEGRRFSPLHF

d_call: -
v_call: TRBV9
j_call: TRBJ1-2
clone_size: -
cdr3_nt: TGTGCCAGCAGCGTAGCTGAGTATGGCTACACCTTC
cdr3_aa: CASSVAEYGYTF

d_call: -
v_call: TRBV5-4
j_call: TRBJ2-1
clone_size: -
cdr3_nt: TGTGCCAGCAGTAATATCGGGGAATACAATGAGCAGTTCTTC
cdr3_aa: CASSNIGEYNEQFF

d_call: TRBD1
v_call: TRBV18
j_call: TRBJ2-4
clone_size: -
cdr3_nt: TGTGCCAGCTCACCATTTCGACAGGGTGTCAAAAACATTCAGTACTTC
cdr3_aa: CASSPFRQGVKNIQYF

d_call: -
v_call: TRBV24-1
j_call: TRBJ1-4
clone_size: -
cdr3_nt: TGTGCCACCCAGCCAAGTGGGAATGAAAAACTGTTTTTT
cdr3_aa: CATQPSGNEKLFF

d_call: TRBD1
v_call: TRBV2
j_call: TRBJ1-1
clone_size: once
cdr3_nt: TGTGCCAGCAGTGCCGGGACAGCATGGAACACTGAAGCTTTCTTT
cdr3_aa: CASSAGTAWNTEAFF

d_call: -
v_call: TRBV7-8
j_call: TRBJ1-1
clone_size: -
cdr3_nt: TGTGCCAGCAGCTTATTTGGGGAGAGCACTGAAGCTTTCTTT
cdr3_aa: CASSLFGESTEAFF

d_call: -
v_call: TRBV9
j_call: TRBJ2-3
clone_size: -
cdr3_nt: TGTGCCAGCAGCGTAGGCACAGGGAGCACAGATACGCAGTATTTT
cdr3_aa: CASSVGTGSTDTQYF

d_call: -
v_call: TRBV4-1
j_call: TRBJ1-2
clone_size: -
cdr3_nt: TGCGCCAGCAGCCAAGCCCGAGGAAATGACTATGGCTACACCTTC
cdr3_aa: CASSQARGNDYGYTF

d_call: -
v_call: TRBV7-9
j_call: TRBJ1-2
clone_size: -
cdr3_nt: TGTGCCAGCAGCTTAGGGCAGGTCTATGGCTACACCTTC
cdr3_aa: CASSLGQVYGYTF

d_call: -
v_call: TRBV12-3/TRBV12-4
j_call: TRBJ2-5
clone_size: -
cdr3_nt: TGTGCCAGCACCGGAGAGGGGGGGAGACCCCAGTACTTC
cdr3_aa: CASTGEGGRPQYF

d_call: -
v_call: TRBV7-6
j_call: TRBJ2-3
clone_size: -
cdr3_nt: TGTGCCAGCAGCTCGGTCCTTTCCCCAGGGAGCACAGATACGCAGTATTTT
cdr3_aa: CASSSVLSPGSTDTQYF

d_call: -
v_call: TRBV3-1/TRBV3-2
j_call: TRBJ2-7
clone_size: -
cdr3_nt: TGTGCCAGCAGCCTGGGAAATAGCCGGGGAGGAGAGCAGTACTTC
cdr3_aa: CASSLGNSRGGEQYF

d_call: TRBD1
v_call: TRBV2
j_call: TRBJ1-6
clone_size: -
cdr3_nt: TGTGCCAGCAGTAAAGGGGGGACAGGGGGTAATTCACCCCTCCACTTT
cdr3_aa: CASSKGGTGGNSPLHF

d_call: -
v_call: TRBV21-1
j_call: TRBJ2-3
clone_size: -
cdr3_nt: TGTGCCAGCAGCCCCATTGGGTCGGGGGGCGCCACAGATACGCAGTATTTT
cdr3_aa: CASSPIGSGGATDTQYF

d_call: TRBD1
v_call: TRBV9
j_call: TRBJ2-1
clone_size: -
cdr3_nt: TGTGCCAGCAGTGCGACGGACAGGGGACACAATGAGCAGTTCTTC
cdr3_aa: CASSATDRGHNEQFF

d_call: TRBD1
v_call: TRBV11-2
j_call: TRBJ1-4
clone_size: -
cdr3_nt: TGTGCCAGCAGCTCGGGACAGGGAGCAAAACTGTTTTTT
cdr3_aa: CASSSGQGAKLFF

d_call: TRBD2
v_call: TRBV19
j_call: TRBJ2-7
clone_size: -
cdr3_nt: TGTGCCAGGCGGGAGGACTACTGCTCCTACGAGCAGTACTTC
cdr3_aa: CARREDYCSYEQYF

d_call: -
v_call: TRBV9
j_call: TRBJ2-7
clone_size: -
cdr3_nt: TGTGCCAGCAGCGCAGGGAACCCCTACGAGCAGTACTTC
cdr3_aa: CASSAGNPYEQYF

d_call: -
v_call: TRBV4-1
j_call: TRBJ1-2
clone_size: -
cdr3_nt: TGCGCCAGCAGCCAAGATATGCAGGGTGCTTCCACCTTC
cdr3_aa: CASSQDMQGASTF

d_call: -
v_call: TRBV6-2/TRBV6-3
j_call: TRBJ1-5
clone_size: -
cdr3_nt: TGTGCCAGCAGTTACGCACAGCATAGCAATCAGCCCCAGCATTTT
cdr3_aa: CASSYAQHSNQPQHF

d_call: -
v_call: TRBV6-4
j_call: TRBJ2-3
clone_size: -
cdr3_nt: TGTGCCAGCAGTGACGGGGGGTCGCCCACAGATACGCAGTATTTT
cdr3_aa: CASSDGGSPTDTQYF

d_call: TRBD2
v_call: TRBV2
j_call: TRBJ2-1
clone_size: once
cdr3_nt: TGTGCCAGCAGTGAAGCGCTTCGGCAGGTCCGGGGGGAGGTGCAGTTCTTC
cdr3_aa: CASSEALRQVRGEVQFF

d_call: TRBD1
v_call: TRBV18
j_call: TRBJ2-3
clone_size: -
cdr3_nt: TGTGCCAGCTCACCACCGACAGGGGATACGCAGTATTTT
cdr3_aa: CASSPPTGDTQYF

d_call: -
v_call: TRBV7-8
j_call: TRBJ2-7
clone_size: -
cdr3_nt: TGTGCCAGCAGCTCAGGATCGGGGGGCAACTACGAGCAGTACTTC
cdr3_aa: CASSSGSGGNYEQYF

d_call: TRBD1
v_call: TRBV2
j_call: TRBJ1-2
clone_size: -
cdr3_nt: TGTGCCAGCAGTGACCGGCCCGCCGGGACAGCCTATGGCTACACCTTC
cdr3_aa: CASSDRPAGTAYGYTF

d_call: -
v_call: TRBV7-2
j_call: TRBJ1-2
clone_size: -
cdr3_nt: TGTGCCAGCGTTCGGGGGCCCGGAGGCTACACCTTC
cdr3_aa: CASVRGPGGYTF

d_call: TRBD1
v_call: TRBV10-3
j_call: TRBJ2-3
clone_size: -
cdr3_nt: TGTGCCATCGGGGGGACGGACAGGGTTTACGATACGCAGTATTTT
cdr3_aa: CAIGGTDRVYDTQYF

d_call: -
v_call: TRBV19
j_call: TRBJ1-3
clone_size: -
cdr3_nt: TGTGCCAGTAATAATATCGGAAACACCATATATTTT
cdr3_aa: CASNNIGNTIYF

d_call: -
v_call: TRBV29-1
j_call: TRBJ2-2
clone_size: once
cdr3_nt: TGCAGCGCCCTGAACACCGGGGAGCTGTTTTTT
cdr3_aa: CSALNTGELFF

d_call: TRBD2
v_call: TRBV6-2/TRBV6-3
j_call: TRBJ2-7
clone_size: -
cdr3_nt: TGTGCCAGCAGTTACGGTAGCGGGGGCCTCACCTACGAGCAGTACTTC
cdr3_aa: CASSYGSGGLTYEQYF

d_call: TRBD1
v_call: TRBV19
j_call: TRBJ1-2
clone_size: -
cdr3_nt: TGTGCCACCCGACAGGGCGGACCCTATGGCTACACCTTC
cdr3_aa: CATRQGGPYGYTF

d_call: -
v_call: TRBV5-5
j_call: TRBJ2-3
clone_size: -
cdr3_nt: TGTGCCAGCAGCTATCGGGACCCCACAGATACGCAGTATTTT
cdr3_aa: CASSYRDPTDTQYF

d_call: -
v_call: TRBV5-6
j_call: TRBJ1-5
clone_size: -
cdr3_nt: TGTGCCAGCAGCTTGATGGGTTTTAGCAATCAGCCCCAGCATTTT
cdr3_aa: CASSLMGFSNQPQHF

d_call: -
v_call: TRBV5-1
j_call: TRBJ1-1
clone_size: -
cdr3_nt: TGCGCCAGCAGCTTCCGACAGGATAACACTGAAGCTTTCTTT
cdr3_aa: CASSFRQDNTEAFF